These T cell receptor beta chains were read from a single sample in a study of cytomegalovirus exposure and HLA in healthy donors. This table comes from immunoSEQ multiplex PCR, and its TCRdb copy is limited to in-frame clones, with some not included. In all, the sample yields more than 200,000 clones. Sequencing was done on a sample of PBMCs. All receptors derive from a woman in her thirties in good health and CMV-seropositive. The CDR3 runs from the conserved cysteine through the conserved F or W. D genes are given only for firm matches.

>TRBJ1-5|TRBV29-1|-
CSVAGQINQPQHF
TGCAGCGTTGCAGGGCAGATCAATCAGCCCCAGCATTTT
>TRBJ1-1|TRBV5-1|-
CASSPIDSLNTEAFF
TGCGCCAGCAGCCCCATAGACAGTTTGAACACTGAAGCTTTCTTT
>TRBJ1-3|TRBV5-6|-
CASSLAGGSLSGNTIYF
TGTGCCAGCAGCTTGGCTGGGGGCAGCCTCTCTGGAAACACCATATATTTT
>TRBJ2-3|TRBV5-1|-
CASSLRAGTTDTQYF
TGCGCCAGCAGCTTGAGGGCGGGGACCACAGATACGCAGTATTTT
>TRBJ2-2|TRBV7-6|-
CASSLSQGYTGELFF
TGTGCCAGCAGCCTATCACAGGGTTACACCGGGGAGCTGTTTTTT
>TRBJ1-1|TRBV5-1|TRBD1
CASSFRGRGDTEAFF
TGCGCCAGCAGCTTCAGGGGGCGCGGGGACACTGAAGCTTTCTTT
>TRBJ1-4|TRBV19|-
CASSIGGNEKLFF
TGTGCCAGTAGTATCGGGGGGAATGAAAAACTGTTTTTT
>TRBJ2-5|TRBV19|-
CASSPRGAIAETQYF
TGTGCCAGTAGTCCCCGGGGTGCCATTGCGGAGACCCAGTACTTC
>TRBJ2-7|TRBV10-3|TRBD1
CAIRDRATPYEQYF
TGTGCCATCAGGGACAGGGCGACACCCTACGAGCAGTACTTC
>TRBJ2-3|TRBV5-4|-
CASSPRGGRSTDTQYF
TGTGCCAGCAGCCCCCGCGGCGGGCGGAGCACAGATACGCAGTATTTT
>TRBJ1-2|TRBV6-6|TRBD1
CACDPGTGYGYTF
TGTGCCTGCGACCCTGGGACAGGCTATGGCTACACCTTC
>TRBJ2-3|TRBV5-6|TRBD2
CASSAGLVSTDTQYF
TGTGCCAGCAGCGCGGGACTAGTCAGCACAGATACGCAGTATTTT
>TRBJ1-1|TRBV19|-
CASSIYREAFF
TGTGCCAGTAGTATATACAGGGAAGCTTTCTTT
>TRBJ2-7|TRBV2|-
CASSRDSPYEQYF
TGTGCCAGCAGTCGTGACAGCCCCTACGAGCAGTACTTC
>TRBJ2-3|TRBV13|TRBD1
CASSSPHEGATDTQYF
TGTGCCAGCAGCTCCCCTCATGAGGGGGCTACAGATACGCAGTATTTT
>TRBJ1-2|TRBV2|TRBD1
CASSEEGAGGYTF
TGTGCCAGCAGTGAAGAGGGGGCAGGGGGCTACACCTTC
>TRBJ1-2|TRBV12-5|TRBD1
CASGQGQGYYGYTF
TGTGCTAGTGGCCAAGGACAGGGATACTATGGCTACACCTTC